The next 25 T cell receptor beta chains were all read from a single sample in a study of blood T cell repertoires in COVID-19. Produced via immunoSEQ multiplex PCR; TCRdb's table is partial and in-frame only. Among fewer than 350,000 clones, over 85% were seen once, and the ten largest hold roughly 4%. Source material: peripheral blood. These receptors all come from a woman aged 60-75 years with COVID-19, enrolled during active disease.

The chain has TRBV29-1 and TRBJ1-4; no reliable D call. The V gene lost 6 bases and the J gene lost 8 bases, with 7 bases spanning the gap. Germline CDR1 is SQVTM and CDR2 is ANQGSEA. The CDR3 is made up of 10 amino acids. CDR3 in DNA: TGCAGCGTAGAGGAGGAAAAACTGTTTTTT. Its translation: CSVEEEKLFF.

This clone was detected a few times. Additional DNA sequences in this sample encode the identical CDR3. V and J are TRBV7-9 and TRBJ1-2, with 7 bases matching TRBD1. V gave up 1 base and J gave up 0 bases; unmatched junction bases: 2. The CDR3 covers 15 residues. Germline V gives CDR1 SEHNR, CDR2 FQNEAQ (reference sequence). The CDR3 loop reads CASSLVQGSNYGYTF. Here the CDR3 DNA reads TGTGCCAGCAGCTTAGTACAGGGGTCTAACTATGGCTACACCTTC. The complete variable domain, with remaining parts taken from reference TRBV7-9 and TRBJ1-2, reads DTGVSQNPRHKITKRGQNVTFRCDPISEHNRLYWYRQTLGQGPEFLTYFQNEAQLEKSRLLSDRFSAERPKGSFSTLEIQRTEQGDSAMYLCASSLVQGSNYGYTFGSGTRLTVV.

The J gene is TRBJ2-7, the V gene TRBV5-1, with D possibly being TRBD1 (6 bases). V gave up 0 bases and J gave up 5 bases, with 12 bases separating them. This CDR3 region has 14 residues. Germline V gene sequence: CDR1 SGHRS, CDR2 YFSETQ. The CDR3 DNA reads as TGCGCCAGCAGCTTGGACACAGGGCCCGACGAGCAGTACTTC. This gives the protein CASSLDTGPDEQYF.

The J gene is TRBJ2-6, the V gene TRBV19, with D possibly TRBD2 on 5 matching bases. Germline CDR1 and CDR2: LNHDA and SQIVND (reference sequence). The V and J ends lost 3 bases and 0 bases respectively, with 15 bases between them. The CDR3 loop spans 18 amino acids. CDR3 protein: CASSIWRMGSSGANVLTF. The CDR3 DNA reads TGTGCCAGTAGTATTTGGAGGATGGGAAGCTCTGGGGCCAACGTCCTGACTTTC.

The chain employs TRBV4-1 and TRBJ2-5; the match to TRBD1 covers 8 bases. The germline V gene encodes CDR1 MGHRA and CDR2 YSYEKL. This CDR3 is built from 15 residues. J was trimmed by 5 bases and V by 4 bases; bases with no gene match: 9. Here the CDR3 DNA reads TGCGCCAGCAGCCCACACCAGAGACAGGGGGAGACCCAGTACTTC. It is translated as CASSPHQRQGETQYF.

This chain links TRBV6-5 with TRBJ1-6; TRBD1 matches at 8 bases. This CDR3 has 14 residues. The V gene's germline CDR1 is MNHEY and CDR2 SVGAGI. Unmatched junction bases numbered 5, after V lost 6 bases and J lost 7 bases. CDR3 coding DNA: TGTGCCAGCAGCCCCGGGACAGGAAATTCACCCCTCCACTTT. As protein: CASSPGTGNSPLHF.

The V gene is TRBV19, the J gene TRBJ1-2, with D possibly matching TRBD1 (5 bases). CDR1 is LNHDA and CDR2 is SQIVND in the germline V gene (reference sequence). This CDR3 has 13 residues. Trimming shortened V by 9 bases and J by 4 bases, and 15 bases separated the two germline ends. For the CDR3, the DNA is TGTGCCAGCACGCCTACCCAGGGCTATGGCTACACCTTC. Protein product: CASTPTQGYGYTF.

The gene calls are TRBV5-1 and TRBJ1-3; 7 nucleotides agree with TRBD1. The CDR3 is 14 residues long. V shed 5 bases and J 3 bases; nucleotides not matched to a gene: 5. CDR1 SGHRS and CDR2 YFSETQ come from the germline V gene. CDR3 in amino acids: CASRQGTSGNTIYF. CDR3 coding DNA: TGCGCCAGCAGACAGGGGACAAGTGGAAACACCATATATTTT.

V is TRBV7-9 and J is TRBJ1-1, with 7 bases fitting TRBD1. This CDR3 has 14 residues. V dropped 4 bases and J dropped 2; count of bases not matched to a gene: 4. The germline V gene has CDR1 SEHNR and CDR2 FQNEAQ (reference sequence). This CDR3 reads CASSWRDRNTEAFF. The CDR3 DNA follows: TGTGCCAGCAGCTGGAGGGACAGAAACACTGAAGCTTTCTTT.

The chain links TRBV12-3 or TRBV12-4 to TRBJ2-7; D is possibly TRBD1 (5 bases). With 10 bases removed from V and 6 bases from J, the gap between germline ends came to 19 bases. The CDR3 has 13 residues. The DNA of the CDR3 is TGTGCCACCGCGCAGGGCCCAACGACCGAGCAGTACTTC. It is translated as CATAQGPTTEQYF.

The chain uses TRBV25-1 and TRBJ1-2, with D hard to call. The germline CDR1 and CDR2 sequences are MGHDK and SYGVNS. V lost 2 bases to trimming and J lost 6 bases, with 10 bases between them. This CDR3 region has 13 residues. The DNA for the CDR3 is TGTGCCAGCAGTGAAGGGCAGGTGGATGGCTACACCTTC. It is translated as CASSEGQVDGYTF.

This rearrangement joins TRBV4-1 to TRBJ1-2; D gene ambiguous. With 1 base removed from V and 4 bases from J, the gap between germline ends came to 13 bases. The CDR3 totals 15 residues. Germline CDR1 reads MGHRA; CDR2 reads YSYEKL. The CDR3, as DNA: TGCGCCAGCAGCCAAGTTCCCGGGTCTCCCTATGGCTACACCTTC. Its translation: CASSQVPGSPYGYTF.

This sequence joins TRBV28 and TRBJ1-2, with 10 positions matching TRBD1. Per germline, CDR1 MDHEN and CDR2 SYDVKM. V lost 5 bases, J lost 8 bases, and 8 bases stayed unmatched. The CDR3 has 14 amino acids. CDR3 region: CASSITTGGEGYTF. In DNA form, the CDR3 reads TGTGCCAGCAGTATTACGACAGGGGGCGAAGGCTACACCTTC.

The chain uses TRBV4-1 and TRBJ1-4, with D unclear. Per the germline V gene, CDR1 is MGHRA and CDR2 is YSYEKL. The CDR3 extends over 16 amino acids. Between the trimmed V and J ends, which lost 0 bases and 7 bases, there was a span of 15 bases. DNA for the CDR3: TGCGCCAGCAGCCAAGATCGCTACACGTCGGGTGAAAAACTGTTTTTT. Its protein is CASSQDRYTSGEKLFF.

CDR3 amino acids: CASTSTGLGIHEQYF. CDR3 bases: TGCGCCAGCACCTCGACGGGACTGGGGATCCACGAGCAGTACTTC. V and J are TRBV5-1 and TRBJ2-7, with D tentatively TRBD2 (6 bases). Germline V gene sequence: CDR1 SGHRS, CDR2 YFSETQ. V was clipped by 6 bases and J by 5 bases, with 21 bases between them. This CDR3 is 15 amino acids long.

This clone has ten or more counts. This chain uses TRBV9 with TRBJ2-7, with a tentative D call TRBD2 (6 bases). Germline V lookup: CDR1 SGDLS, CDR2 YYNGEE. Trimming removed 0 bases from V and 1 base from J, with 11 bases in between. CDR3 length: 15 residues. The CDR3 loop reads CASSVGGEGSYEQYF. The CDR3 DNA reads TGTGCCAGCAGCGTAGGGGGGGAAGGGTCCTACGAGCAGTACTTC.

This chain joins TRBV7-6 and TRBJ1-2; unclear D gene. The CDR3 runs to 13 residues. The V gene's germline CDR1 is SGHVS and CDR2 FNYEAQ. Trimming cost V 1 base and J 1 base, with 4 bases left between them. DNA for the CDR3: TGTGCCAGCAGCTTAGTAAATAACTATGGCTACACCTTC. Encoded protein: CASSLVNNYGYTF.

This chain links TRBV27 with TRBJ1-3; D ambiguous. Trimming took 6 bases from V and 4 from J, leaving 10 bases between them. CDR3 length: 13 amino acids. Germline V gene lookup returns CDR1 MNHEY and CDR2 SMNVEV (reference sequence). The CDR3: CASSFLPGNTIYF. The CDR3 nucleotides are TGTGCCAGCAGCTTCCTACCAGGAAACACCATATATTTT.

J is TRBJ2-3 and V is TRBV6-2 or TRBV6-3, with TRBD2 identical over 11 bases. J lost 3 bases, V lost 2 bases, and 4 bases had no gene match. Germline CDR1 is MNHEY and CDR2 is SVGEGT. The CDR3 is 16 amino acids. Written as DNA, the CDR3 is TGTGCCAGCAGTTACATAGCGGGGGGGTATACAGATACGCAGTATTTT. Encoded protein: CASSYIAGGYTDTQYF.

The J gene is TRBJ2-7, the V gene TRBV6-6; weak D call: TRBD2 (6 bases). Trimming stripped 7 bases from V and 0 bases from J, with 19 bases between. This CDR3 region has 16 residues. Germline V CDR1 and CDR2: MNHNY, SVGAGI (reference sequence). The CDR3 bases are TGTGCCAGCACCTCCCTCGGTGGAGGGCGCTCCTACGAGCAGTACTTC. It translates to CASTSLGGGRSYEQYF.

This sequence joins TRBV2 and TRBJ2-2; 9 nucleotides match TRBD2. Germline values: CDR1 SNHLY, CDR2 FYNNEI. CDR3 length equals 18 residues. Trimming cost V 3 bases and J 2 bases; bases outside gene matches: 10. The CDR3 here is CASSDPRGGISNTGELFF. CDR3 bases: TGTGCCAGCAGTGATCCGCGGGGGGGAATAAGTAACACCGGGGAGCTGTTTTTT.

This clone was observed a handful of times. The chain is built from TRBV5-1 and TRBJ1-5; D gene uncertain. Trimming took off 1 base at V and 7 bases at J, with 9 bases between the two ends. CDR1 and CDR2 (germline): SGHRS, YFSETQ. The CDR3 covers 13 residues. CDR3 DNA sequence: TGCGCCAGCAGCTTGTCGGGGATGCAGCCCCAGCATTTT. It specifies CASSLSGMQPQHF.

V usage is TRBV6-7 and J usage is TRBJ1-1, with 11 bases matching TRBD1. TRBV6-7 is filed as an ORF, its function uncertain. The trim removed 10 bases at V and 6 bases at J, leaving 10 bases unmatched. The CDR3 covers 14 residues. Here the CDR3 DNA reads TGTGCCATCCCGTTGGACAGGGGGCGGGCTGAAGCTTTCTTT. It yields the protein CAIPLDRGRAEAFF.

V and J are TRBV7-2 and TRBJ1-2; no reliable D call. The CDR3 contains 12 residues. Per the germline V gene, CDR1 is SGHTA and CDR2 is FQGNSA. V lost 5 bases and J lost 5, with 9 bases in between. DNA of the CDR3: TGTGCCAGCAGCCCAGATCCGTATGGCTACACCTTC. Translation gives CASSPDPYGYTF.

This clone appeared a few times. Other nucleotide sequences in the sample specify the same CDR3. V and J are TRBV5-1 and TRBJ2-7, with 7 bases that match TRBD1. V trimming: 4 bases; J trimming: 3 bases; junction bases outside the gene matches: 7. This CDR3 has 14 residues. Germline-derived CDR1 and CDR2 are SGHRS and YFSETQ. CDR3 DNA: TGCGCCAGCAGCCTCGAGGGACAGATCTACGAGCAGTACTTC. It specifies CASSLEGQIYEQYF.